Following are 29 T cell receptor beta chains from one sample sequenced in a study of T cells after yellow fever vaccination. Each CDR3 protein is one row after TCRdb ran MiXCR on the 5' RACE reads. Of about 630,000 distinct CDR3 sequences detected, around an eighth appear once; the ten largest clones hold approximately 15%. Sequenced material: PBMCs, taken on the day of the yellow fever booster vaccination. The origin of the receptors is a man aged 25 to 45 who received the YFV17D yellow fever vaccine.

This clonotype was counted at least ten times. This chain uses TRBV3-1 with TRBJ1-1; D call uncertain. V lost 4 bases and J lost 1, with 16 bases in between. This CDR3 has 16 residues. CDR1 LGHDT and CDR2 YNNKEL come from the germline V gene (reference sequence). DNA of the CDR3: TGTGCCAGCAGCCTCAAGGGTGACCTCAGGAACACTGAAGCTTTCTTT. This codes for CASSLKGDLRNTEAFF.

This clonotype came up a few times. J is TRBJ2-6 and V is TRBV5-6; D remains ambiguous. Germline V gene sequence: CDR1 SGHDT, CDR2 YYEEEE. Between the trimmed V and J ends, which lost 6 bases and 2 bases, there was a span of 12 bases. The CDR3 consists of 15 residues. The CDR3 sequence: CASKEGPTGANVLTF. The CDR3 region has the DNA TGTGCCAGCAAGGAAGGGCCCACTGGGGCCAACGTCCTGACTTTC.

This clonotype appeared a few times. The chain couples TRBV6-2 or TRBV6-3 to TRBJ2-2, with D possibly matching TRBD2 (7 bases). V shed 6 bases and J shed 6 bases, with 29 bases lying between them. The CDR3 runs 19 residues. Germline V gene data show CDR1 as MNHEY and CDR2 as SVGEGT. CDR3 in amino acids: CASSQRGRIKQGRPGELFF. The CDR3 nucleotides read TGTGCCAGCAGCCAGCGGGGAAGAATTAAACAGGGTCGGCCCGGGGAGCTGTTTTTT.

This sequence joins TRBV5-6 and TRBJ1-5; 7 bases map to TRBD1. V lost 4 bases to trimming and J lost 5 bases; unmatched junction nucleotides: 6. Germline V gene data show CDR1 as SGHDT and CDR2 as YYEEEE. The CDR3 contains 14 residues. CDR3 region: CASSRGGGDQPQHF. In DNA form, the CDR3 reads TGTGCCAGCAGCCGCGGAGGGGGCGATCAGCCCCAGCATTTT.

This clonotype appeared a few times. The chain uses TRBV29-1 and TRBJ2-7; D may be TRBD1 or TRBD2 (5 bases each). V was clipped by 6 bases and J by 5 bases, with 8 bases between them. The CDR3 extends over 10 amino acids. Germline CDR1 is SQVTM and CDR2 is ANQGSEA. CDR3 bases: TGCAGCGTAGGGACCGACGAGCAGTACTTC. This encodes CSVGTDEQYF.

The chain carries TRBV5-1 and TRBJ2-5, with unresolved D. Germline assignment: CDR1 SGHRS and CDR2 YFSETQ. The CDR3 runs to 13 residues. The germline V and J ends were trimmed by 1 base and 1 base, with 5 bases remaining between them. The CDR3 DNA reads TGCGCCAGCAGCTTGATGCTCCAAGAGACCCAGTACTTC. This encodes CASSLMLQETQYF.

This clonotype has more than one count but fewer than ten. V is TRBV27 and J is TRBJ2-2; D unresolved. With 5 bases removed from V and 5 bases from J, the gap between germline ends came to 12 bases. From germline, CDR1 is MNHEY and CDR2 SMNVEV (reference sequence). This CDR3 region has 14 residues. The CDR3 DNA follows: TGTGCCAGCAGTCCTGTCCTCGGAACCGGGGAGCTGTTTTTT. This gives the protein CASSPVLGTGELFF.

This chain uses TRBV15 with TRBJ2-4, with TRBD1 matching over 10 bases. V trimming: 0 bases; J trimming: 8 bases; junction bases outside the gene matches: 4. The CDR3 totals 15 residues. Germline-derived CDR1 and CDR2 are LNHNV and YYDKDF (reference sequence). CDR3 sequence: CATSREDRGFDIQYF. For the CDR3, the DNA is TGTGCCACCAGCAGAGAGGACAGGGGGTTTGACATTCAGTACTTC.

The chain combines TRBV20-1 with TRBJ2-7; 8 bases are a match to TRBD2. CDR1 is DFQATT, CDR2 SNEGSKA, per germline (reference sequence). Losses at the gene ends were 3 bases for V and 2 bases for J; bases not matched to a gene: 15. The length of the CDR3 is 17 residues. In nucleotides, the CDR3 is TGCAGTGCTAGCAGCTCCGGGACTAGAAGGGGAGCCTACGAGCAGTACTTC. Amino acid sequence: CSASSSGTRRGAYEQYF.

The V and J genes are TRBV23-1 and TRBJ2-5, with a tentative D call TRBD1 (6 bases). TRBV23-1 falls under the ORF class, with uncertain function. Trimming took 2 bases from V and 2 from J, leaving 24 bases between them. CDR3 length: 19 residues. The CDR3 region has the DNA TGCGCCAGCAGTCAAGCCCTGAGCAACAGGGCTGTCGGGCAAGAGACCCAGTACTTC. Encoded protein: CASSQALSNRAVGQETQYF.

Only a few counts were recorded for this clonotype. V usage is TRBV4-3 and J usage is TRBJ2-2, with D hard to call. V was clipped by 2 bases and J by 6 bases, with 13 bases between them. The CDR3 is 15 residues long. Germline CDR1 and CDR2: LGHNA and YSLEER. CDR3 nucleotides: TGCGCCAGCAGCCAACAATCCCGGAGACCCGGGGAGCTGTTTTTT. As protein: CASSQQSRRPGELFF.

This chain uses TRBV20-1 with TRBJ2-7; weak D call: TRBD2 (6 bases). Trimming took 2 bases from V and 7 from J, leaving 21 bases between them. Germline V gene data show CDR1 as DFQATT and CDR2 as SNEGSKA (reference sequence). The CDR3 length is 15 residues. CDR3 amino acids: CSARPWGSVGREQYF. CDR3 nucleotide sequence: TGCAGTGCTAGACCCTGGGGGTCCGTTGGGAGGGAGCAGTACTTC.

The rearrangement links TRBV11-2 to TRBJ2-3; D is perhaps TRBD1 or TRBD2 (5 bases each). The V end was cut by 5 bases, the J end by 6 bases, with 18 bases between. CDR3 length: 15 residues. Germline CDR1 and CDR2: SGHAT and FQNNGV. The CDR3 nucleotides are TGTGCCAGCAGCGTCCACCCCGGGACGACGGATACGCAGTATTTT. This translates into CASSVHPGTTDTQYF.

The chain joins TRBV11-2 to TRBJ2-1, with TRBD2 matching 9 bases. CDR1 is SGHAT and CDR2 is FQNNGV in the germline V gene. After removal of 5 bases from V and 0 bases from J, the junction contained 11 bases not matched to a gene. This CDR3 is built from 18 residues. CDR3 DNA sequence: TGTGCCAGCAGCCCTGGGAAAGCGGGAGGACCCTCCTACAATGAGCAGTTCTTC. Translated, it gives CASSPGKAGGPSYNEQFF.

The genes are TRBV18 and TRBJ2-6; D is perhaps TRBD1 (6 bases). Germline loops: CDR1 KGHSH, CDR2 LQKENI. CDR3 length: 18 residues. The V end lost 0 bases, the J end lost 4 bases, and 16 bases lay between the germline ends. The CDR3 region has the DNA TGTGCCAGCTCACCACCCACAGGGACCCTTAGGGGGGCCAACGTCCTGACTTTC. It yields the protein CASSPPTGTLRGANVLTF. The whole variable domain, filled in from reference TRBV18 and TRBJ2-6, reads NAGVMQNPRHLVRRRGQEARLRCSPMKGHSHVYWYRQLPEEGLKFMVYLQKENIIDESGMPKERFSAEFPKEGPSILRIQQVVRGDSAAYFCASSPPTGTLRGANVLTFGAGSRLTVL.

This clonotype was seen more than once but under ten times. This chain links TRBV29-1 with TRBJ2-1, with 10 nucleotides matching TRBD2. The junction had 2 bases not matched to a gene; V was cut back by 4 bases and J by 5 bases. Germline V gives CDR1 SQVTM, CDR2 ANQGSEA. The CDR3 is 13 amino acids. The CDR3 coding sequence is TGCAGCGTTGGGGGACTAGCGCACAATGAGCAGTTCTTC. Protein: CSVGGLAHNEQFF.

The chain couples TRBV28 to TRBJ2-3, with 10 positions matching TRBD2. The CDR3 covers 18 residues. Germline-derived CDR1 and CDR2 are MDHEN and SYDVKM. V trimming: 3 bases; J trimming: 0 bases; junction bases outside the gene matches: 9. The CDR3 DNA reads as TGTGCCAGCAGTTTGGAGGTAACGACTAGCGGGAGCACAGATACGCAGTATTTT. This codes for CASSLEVTTSGSTDTQYF.

This clonotype has just a few counts. This sequence joins TRBV19 and TRBJ2-1, with a tentative D call TRBD2 (5 bases). Trimming removed 3 bases from V and 10 bases from J, with 10 bases in between. The length of the CDR3 is 12 residues. From germline, CDR1 is LNHDA and CDR2 SQIVND (reference sequence). CDR3 in amino acids: CASSMSSGEQFF. The CDR3 DNA sequence: TGTGCCAGTAGTATGTCTTCGGGGGAGCAGTTCTTC.

The genes are TRBV7-2 and TRBJ2-1, with 11 bases identical to TRBD2. J gave up 8 bases and V 5 bases, and 11 bases lay outside the gene matches. Germline CDR1 reads SGHTA; CDR2 reads FQGNSA. This CDR3 is 16 amino acids long. As DNA, the CDR3 is TGTGCCAGCAGCCCCAAACTAGCGGGAGAGTTGGATGAGCAGTTCTTC. This gives the protein CASSPKLAGELDEQFF.

This clonotype was observed a few times. The rearrangement joins TRBV4-2 to TRBJ2-3; possible D gene TRBD2, 7 bases. The CDR3 runs to 16 residues. Trimming took off 0 bases at V and 1 base at J, with 11 bases between the two ends. Germline V gene sequence: CDR1 LGHNA, CDR2 YNFKEQ. The chain's CDR3 is CASSQESGGRTDTQYF. The CDR3 DNA reads TGTGCCAGCAGCCAAGAGTCGGGGGGCCGCACAGATACGCAGTATTTT.

The CDR3 reads CASRSMGTGINEQYF. In DNA, the CDR3 is TGCGCCAGCAGATCTATGGGGACAGGGATTAACGAGCAGTACTTC. The chain combines TRBV5-1 with TRBJ2-7, with 9 bases aligning to TRBD1. This CDR3 contains 15 residues. The germline CDR1 and CDR2 sequences are SGHRS and YFSETQ. The trim removed 5 bases at V and 5 bases at J, leaving 11 bases unmatched. The full variable domain, in which reference TRBV5-1 and TRBJ2-7 provide the parts outside the CDR3, is KAGVTQTPRYLIKTRGQQVTLSCSPISGHRSVSWYQQTPGQGLQFLFEYFSETQRNKGNFPGRFSGRQFSNSRSEMNVSTLELGDSALYLCASRSMGTGINEQYFGPGTRLTVT.

The chain joins TRBV20-1 to TRBJ2-3; TRBD2 agrees at 7 bases. V lost 6 bases to trimming and J lost 4 bases; unmatched junction nucleotides: 19. The CDR3 runs 17 residues. Germline V gene sequence: CDR1 DFQATT, CDR2 SNEGSKA (reference sequence). CDR3 DNA: TGCAGTGCCCAGGCTACTGGCGGGAGAGGGGTTCCAGATACGCAGTATTTT. Amino acid sequence: CSAQATGGRGVPDTQYF.

This clonotype was observed at least ten times. The J gene is TRBJ1-6, the V gene TRBV9; no firm D call. This CDR3 is 12 amino acids long. The germline gives CDR1 SGDLS, CDR2 YYNGEE. Trimming shortened V by 2 bases and J by 5 bases, and 2 bases separated the two germline ends. CDR3 region: CASSVDNSPLHF. The CDR3 DNA follows: TGTGCCAGCAGCGTCGATAATTCACCCCTCCACTTT. Full variable domain (outside the CDR3, taken from reference TRBV9 and TRBJ1-6): DSGVTQTPKHLITATGQRVTLRCSPRSGDLSVYWYQQSLDQGLQFLIQYYNGEERAKGNILERFSAQQFPDLHSELNLSSLELGDSALYFCASSVDNSPLHFGNGTRLTVT.

This clonotype was counted only a few times. V usage is TRBV6-2 or TRBV6-3 and J usage is TRBJ2-3; maybe TRBD1 (5 bases). This CDR3 comprises 13 residues. The germline V gene encodes CDR1 MNHEY and CDR2 SVGEGT. V was clipped by 2 bases and J by 6 bases, with 9 bases between them. The CDR3 DNA reads TGTGCCAGCAGTTACCAGTACAGGGATACGCAGTATTTT. Translation gives CASSYQYRDTQYF.

V gene TRBV15 combines with J gene TRBJ2-7; TRBD1 or TRBD2 may be the D gene (5 bases each). The V gene's germline CDR1 is LNHNV and CDR2 YYDKDF (reference sequence). The CDR3 extends over 17 amino acids. V was trimmed by 0 bases and J by 2 bases, leaving 17 bases between them. Here the CDR3 reads CATSRDRIGTAAYEQYF. The CDR3 DNA sequence: TGTGCCACCAGCAGAGATCGAATCGGGACCGCTGCCTACGAGCAGTACTTC.

This clonotype showed up many times. The chain uses TRBV12-3 or TRBV12-4 and TRBJ1-1; perhaps TRBD1 as D (5 bases). The CDR3 consists of 12 residues. Trimming shortened V by 5 bases and J by 5 bases, and 9 bases separated the two germline ends. The CDR3 loop reads CASSLQGTEAFF. As DNA, the CDR3 is TGTGCCAGCAGTCTGCAGGGAACTGAAGCTTTCTTT.

In this sample, this clonotype turned up a few times. V usage is TRBV4-2 and J usage is TRBJ2-1; the match to TRBD2 covers 7 bases. J lost 7 bases, V lost 2 bases, and 8 bases had no gene match. Germline V gives CDR1 LGHNA, CDR2 YNFKEQ. The CDR3 is 15 amino acids. CDR3 amino acids: CASSQSGASKNEQFF. In nucleotides, the CDR3 is TGTGCCAGCAGCCAAAGCGGGGCCTCTAAGAATGAGCAGTTCTTC.

The V gene is TRBV30, the J gene TRBJ2-3, with 7 bases lining up with TRBD2. Losses at the gene ends were 3 bases for V and 4 bases for J; bases not matched to a gene: 4. Per the germline V gene, CDR1 is GTSNPN and CDR2 is SVGIG (reference sequence). The CDR3 runs to 13 residues. The CDR3 region is CAWSGRLADTQYF. CDR3 nucleotide sequence: TGTGCCTGGAGCGGGAGGTTAGCAGATACGCAGTATTTT.

This clonotype was found a few times. The chain couples TRBV4-2 to TRBJ1-1; D uncertain. Per the germline V gene, CDR1 is LGHNA and CDR2 is YNFKEQ. With 0 bases removed from V and 7 bases from J, the gap between germline ends came to 15 bases. The CDR3 runs to 15 residues. CDR3 coding DNA: TGTGCCAGCAGCCAAGAGCGGCTCGTTAACGGTGAAGCTTTCTTT. This gives the protein CASSQERLVNGEAFF.